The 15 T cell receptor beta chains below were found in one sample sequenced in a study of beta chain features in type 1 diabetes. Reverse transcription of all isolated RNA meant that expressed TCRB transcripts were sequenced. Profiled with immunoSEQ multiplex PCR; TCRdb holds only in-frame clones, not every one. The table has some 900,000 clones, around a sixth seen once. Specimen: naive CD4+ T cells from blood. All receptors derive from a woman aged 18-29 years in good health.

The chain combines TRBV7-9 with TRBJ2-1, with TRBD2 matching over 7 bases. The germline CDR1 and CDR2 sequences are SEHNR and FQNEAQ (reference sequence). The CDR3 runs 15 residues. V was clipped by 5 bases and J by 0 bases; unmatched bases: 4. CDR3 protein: CASSPQRGSYNEQFF. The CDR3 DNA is TGTGCCAGCAGCCCACAGCGGGGCTCCTACAATGAGCAGTTCTTC.

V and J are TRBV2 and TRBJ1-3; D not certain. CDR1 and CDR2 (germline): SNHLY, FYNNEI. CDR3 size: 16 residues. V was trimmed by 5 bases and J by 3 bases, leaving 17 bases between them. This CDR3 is CASSWTGSQYGNTIYF. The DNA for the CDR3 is TGTGCCAGCAGTTGGACGGGGTCCCAATATGGAAACACCATATATTTT.

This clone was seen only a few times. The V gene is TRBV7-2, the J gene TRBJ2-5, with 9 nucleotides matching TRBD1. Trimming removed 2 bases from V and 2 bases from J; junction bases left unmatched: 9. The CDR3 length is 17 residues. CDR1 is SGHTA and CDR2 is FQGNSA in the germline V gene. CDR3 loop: CASSLFRDRVLQETQYF. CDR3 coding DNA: TGTGCCAGCAGCTTATTTAGGGACAGGGTTCTTCAAGAGACCCAGTACTTC.

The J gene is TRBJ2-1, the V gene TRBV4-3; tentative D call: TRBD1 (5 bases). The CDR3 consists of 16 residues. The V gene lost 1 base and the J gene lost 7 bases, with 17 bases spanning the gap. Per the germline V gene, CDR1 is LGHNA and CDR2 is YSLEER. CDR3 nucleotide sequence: TGCGCCAGCAGCCAAGTAATCCAGGGTCTTCGAAATGAGCAGTTCTTC. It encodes CASSQVIQGLRNEQFF.

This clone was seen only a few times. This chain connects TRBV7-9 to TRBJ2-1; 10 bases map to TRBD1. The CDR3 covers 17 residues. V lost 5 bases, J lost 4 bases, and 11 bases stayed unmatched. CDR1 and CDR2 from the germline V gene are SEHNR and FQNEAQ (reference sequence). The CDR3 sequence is CASSLGTGAIFYNEQFF. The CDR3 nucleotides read TGTGCCAGCAGCCTCGGGACAGGGGCTATCTTTTACAATGAGCAGTTCTTC.

The chain's CDR3 is CASSLGYRTEKPYGYTF. In DNA, the CDR3 is TGCGCCAGCAGCTTAGGATATCGGACAGAGAAACCCTATGGCTACACCTTC. This chain connects TRBV5-1 to TRBJ1-2; D may be TRBD1 (6 bases). This CDR3 has 17 amino acids. V lost 2 bases, J lost 4 bases, and 21 bases lay in between. CDR1 and CDR2 from the germline V gene are SGHRS and YFSETQ.

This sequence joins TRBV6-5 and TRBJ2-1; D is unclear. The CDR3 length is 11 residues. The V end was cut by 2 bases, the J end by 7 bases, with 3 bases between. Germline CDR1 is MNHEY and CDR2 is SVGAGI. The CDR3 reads CASSYGNEQFF. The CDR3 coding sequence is TGTGCCAGCAGTTACGGGAATGAGCAGTTCTTC.

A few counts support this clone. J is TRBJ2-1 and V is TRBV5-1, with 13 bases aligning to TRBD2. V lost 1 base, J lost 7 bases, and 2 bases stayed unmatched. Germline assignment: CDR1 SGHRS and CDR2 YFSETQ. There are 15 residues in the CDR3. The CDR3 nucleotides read TGCGCCAGCAGCTTGACTAGCGGGAGGGGAAATGAGCAGTTCTTC. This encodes CASSLTSGRGNEQFF. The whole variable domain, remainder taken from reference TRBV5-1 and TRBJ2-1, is KAGVTQTPRYLIKTRGQQVTLSCSPISGHRSVSWYQQTPGQGLQFLFEYFSETQRNKGNFPGRFSGRQFSNSRSEMNVSTLELGDSALYLCASSLTSGRGNEQFFGPGTRLTVL.

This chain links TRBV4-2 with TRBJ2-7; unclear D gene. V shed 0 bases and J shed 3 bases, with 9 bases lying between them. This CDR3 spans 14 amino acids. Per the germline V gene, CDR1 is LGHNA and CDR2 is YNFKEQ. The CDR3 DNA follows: TGTGCCAGCAGCCAAGAACTCGGCCGCTACGAGCAGTACTTC. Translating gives CASSQELGRYEQYF.

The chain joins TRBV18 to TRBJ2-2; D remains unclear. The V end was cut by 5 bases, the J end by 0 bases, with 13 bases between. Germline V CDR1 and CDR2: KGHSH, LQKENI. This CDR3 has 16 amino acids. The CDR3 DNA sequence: TGTGCCAGCTCAGTTGGGATAAGTGCGAACACCGGGGAGCTGTTTTTT. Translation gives CASSVGISANTGELFF.

The DNA of the CDR3 is TGTGCCAGCAGCTTAATCCAAACTATTCGGGGATTCACAGATACGCAGTATTTT. Translating gives CASSLIQTIRGFTDTQYF. The V call is TRBV7-9, the J call TRBJ2-3; possibly TRBD2 for D (5 bases). V dropped 2 bases and J dropped 2 bases, with 20 bases sitting between them. The V gene's germline CDR1 is SEHNR and CDR2 FQNEAQ (reference sequence). CDR3 length equals 18 residues. The full variable domain, with the rest looked up from reference TRBV7-9 and TRBJ2-3, is DTGVSQNPRHKITKRGQNVTFRCDPISEHNRLYWYRQTLGQGPEFLTYFQNEAQLEKSRLLSDRFSAERPKGSFSTLEIQRTEQGDSAMYLCASSLIQTIRGFTDTQYFGPGTRLTVL.

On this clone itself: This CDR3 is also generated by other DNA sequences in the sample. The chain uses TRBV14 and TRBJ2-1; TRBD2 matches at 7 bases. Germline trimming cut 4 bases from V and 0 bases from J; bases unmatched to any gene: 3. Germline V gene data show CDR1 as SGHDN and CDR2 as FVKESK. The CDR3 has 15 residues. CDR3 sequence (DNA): TGTGCCAGCAGCCTCGGCGGGAGCTCCTACAATGAGCAGTTCTTC. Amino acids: CASSLGGSSYNEQFF.

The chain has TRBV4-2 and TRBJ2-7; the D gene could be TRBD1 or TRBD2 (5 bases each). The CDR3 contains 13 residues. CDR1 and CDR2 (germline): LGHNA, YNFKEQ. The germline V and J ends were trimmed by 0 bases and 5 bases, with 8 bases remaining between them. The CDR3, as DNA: TGTGCCAGCAGCCAAGAGAGAGGGGACGAGCAGTACTTC. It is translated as CASSQERGDEQYF.

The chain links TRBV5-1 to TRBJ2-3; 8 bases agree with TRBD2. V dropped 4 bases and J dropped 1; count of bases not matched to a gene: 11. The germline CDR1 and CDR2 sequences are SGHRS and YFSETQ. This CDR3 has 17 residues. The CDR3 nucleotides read TGCGCCAGCAGCGCTAGCGGGTTGGTTCGTGGCACAGATACGCAGTATTTT. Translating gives CASSASGLVRGTDTQYF.

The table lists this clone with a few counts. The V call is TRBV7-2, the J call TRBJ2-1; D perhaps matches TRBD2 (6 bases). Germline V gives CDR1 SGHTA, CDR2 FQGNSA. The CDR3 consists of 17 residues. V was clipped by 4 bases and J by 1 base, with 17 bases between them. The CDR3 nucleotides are TGTGCCAGCAGCTCTCACGCCGAGGGAGGATCCTACAATGAGCAGTTCTTC. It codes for CASSSHAEGGSYNEQFF.